A single sample gave rise to the 16 T cell receptor beta chains below, sequenced in a study of blood T cell repertoires in COVID-19. Libraries were prepared by immunoSEQ multiplex PCR; TCRdb keeps only in-frame clonotypes and omits some of them. The sample shows roughly 200,000 clones, approximately 86% of them seen only once. The sample comprised PBMCs or T cells enriched from blood (not recorded which). These receptors were collected from a woman aged 30 to 39 who had been exposed to COVID-19.

This rearrangement joins TRBV24-1 to TRBJ1-1; the match to TRBD1 covers 9 bases. Germline CDR1 is KGHDR and CDR2 is SFDVKD. The CDR3 spans 14 residues. V lost 4 bases to trimming and J lost 11 bases; unmatched junction nucleotides: 10. The CDR3 region has the DNA TGTGCCACCAGTGACGGCAAACAGGGGGCCAGGGCTTTCTTT. As protein: CATSDGKQGARAFF.

This chain links TRBV2 with TRBJ1-5; 9 nucleotides line up with TRBD1. Germline V lookup: CDR1 SNHLY, CDR2 FYNNEI. The CDR3 extends over 15 amino acids. The J segment lost 6 bases and the V segment lost 2 bases, leaving 5 bases of the junction unmatched. The CDR3 region is CASSETTGGFQPQHF. CDR3 DNA: TGTGCCAGCAGTGAAACGACAGGGGGTTTTCAGCCCCAGCATTTT.

The rearrangement links TRBV5-1 to TRBJ2-7; no firm D call. With 0 bases removed from V and 0 bases from J, the gap between germline ends came to 13 bases. This CDR3 is 16 amino acids long. Germline V gene data show CDR1 as SGHRS and CDR2 as YFSETQ. CDR3 DNA: TGCGCCAGCAGCTTGGGATTTGGTAGATTCTCCTACGAGCAGTACTTC. Protein: CASSLGFGRFSYEQYF.

This chain links TRBV12-5 with TRBJ1-1; weak D call: TRBD1 (6 bases). V lost 0 bases and J lost 1, with 9 bases in between. The germline V gene encodes CDR1 LGHNT and CDR2 FRNRAP. The CDR3 extends over 15 amino acids. The CDR3 loop is CASGLVWGQNTEAFF. The CDR3 bases are TGTGCTAGTGGTTTGGTATGGGGGCAGAACACTGAAGCTTTCTTT.

The chain uses TRBV23-1 and TRBJ2-5, with 10 bases aligning to TRBD1. TRBV23-1 is an ORF, with its function uncertain. The V gene end was trimmed by 0 bases and the J gene end by 4 bases; junction bases not matched to a gene: 2. The CDR3 contains 15 residues. DNA of the CDR3: TGCGCCAGCAGTCAATCGGGACAGGGGAGAGAGACCCAGTACTTC. It specifies CASSQSGQGRETQYF.

V is TRBV7-9 and J is TRBJ1-6; perhaps TRBD1 as D (6 bases). The germline V gene encodes CDR1 SEHNR and CDR2 FQNEAQ (reference sequence). The CDR3 extends over 16 amino acids. The V gene lost 6 bases and the J gene lost 3 bases, with 15 bases spanning the gap. The CDR3 loop is CASRLGQGLYNSPLHF. DNA for the CDR3: TGTGCCAGCAGGCTGGGACAAGGCCTCTATAATTCACCCCTCCACTTT.

This clone was counted once. The rearrangement links TRBV3-1 (or the pseudogene TRBV3-2) to TRBJ2-1; 10 bases are shared with TRBD2. The V gene's germline CDR1 is LGHDT and CDR2 YNNKEL (reference sequence). With V trimmed by 8 bases and J by 8 bases, 9 bases remained unmatched. The CDR3 has 14 residues. The CDR3 protein is CASSLAGVDHEQFF. The CDR3 coding sequence is TGTGCCAGCTCGCTAGCGGGGGTCGACCATGAGCAGTTCTTC.

The CDR3 loop is CASSPQGSGNTIYF. The DNA of the CDR3 is TGTGCCAGCAGTCCTCAGGGTTCTGGAAACACCATATATTTT. The rearrangement links TRBV6-6 to TRBJ1-3; possible D gene TRBD1, 5 bases. Germline V gene sequence: CDR1 MNHNY, CDR2 SVGAGI (reference sequence). CDR3 length: 14 amino acids. V was pared by 5 bases and J by 1 base, with 9 bases between.

The chain is built from TRBV30 and TRBJ1-1, with a weak D call TRBD1 (5 bases). V was shortened by 6 bases and J by 2 bases, with 10 bases between the two germline ends. Germline CDR1 GTSNPN, CDR2 SVGIG (reference sequence). The CDR3 contains 12 residues. In DNA, the CDR3 is TGTGCCTGCTCTGGACAAAACACTGAAGCTTTCTTT. Translated: CACSGQNTEAFF. The full variable domain, in which reference TRBV30 and TRBJ1-1 provide the parts outside the CDR3, is SQTIHQWPATLVQPVGSPLSLECTVEGTSNPNLYWYRQAAGRGLQLLFYSVGIGQISSEVPQNLSASRPQDRQFILSSKKLLLSDSGFYLCACSGQNTEAFFGQGTRLTVV.

The J gene is TRBJ1-1, the V gene TRBV7-9; 11 bases are shared with TRBD1. CDR3 length equals 15 residues. V trimming: 4 bases; J trimming: 2 bases; junction bases outside the gene matches: 3. Germline CDR1 is SEHNR and CDR2 is FQNEAQ (reference sequence). This CDR3 is CASSSWTGGNTEAFF. CDR3 nucleotide sequence: TGTGCCAGCAGCTCCTGGACAGGGGGCAACACTGAAGCTTTCTTT.

This clone occurred once. This sequence joins TRBV6-5 and TRBJ2-1; D may be TRBD2 (5 bases). This CDR3 region has 14 residues. Germline V gives CDR1 MNHEY, CDR2 SVGAGI. V was cut by 6 bases and J by 2 bases, with 11 bases left in between. The CDR3 DNA reads TGTGCCAGCAGGAGAGAGGGCGCCTACAATGAGCAGTTCTTC. Protein sequence: CASRREGAYNEQFF.

The genes are TRBV12-3 or TRBV12-4 and TRBJ2-5; D possibly corresponds to TRBD1 (6 bases). Deletions cut 6 bases from V and 1 base from J, with 9 bases between. The CDR3 is 13 residues long. The CDR3 protein is CASRRTAQETQYF. The DNA of the CDR3 is TGTGCCAGCAGGAGGACAGCCCAAGAGACCCAGTACTTC.

The chain is built from TRBV5-4 and TRBJ1-3; 10 bases fit TRBD1. This CDR3 is 17 amino acids long. The germline gives CDR1 SGHNT, CDR2 YYREEE (reference sequence). Unmatched junction bases numbered 7, after V lost 4 bases and J lost 0 bases. The CDR3 here is CASSVGQGIVSGNTIYF. In DNA form, the CDR3 reads TGTGCCAGCAGCGTGGGACAGGGGATCGTCTCTGGAAACACCATATATTTT.

CDR3 sequence (DNA): TGTGCCAGCAGGTTGGGACTAGCGGGACACGAGCAGTACTTC. This codes for CASRLGLAGHEQYF. This chain uses TRBV11-2 with TRBJ2-7; 13 bases are a match to TRBD2. The CDR3 contains 14 residues. With 6 bases clipped from V and 5 bases from J, the junction kept 4 bases outside the gene matches. CDR1 is SGHAT, CDR2 FQNNGV, per germline.

The V gene is TRBV4-2, the J gene TRBJ2-5; 14 positions match TRBD2. CDR1 is LGHNA, CDR2 YNFKEQ, per germline. The CDR3 covers 19 residues. V lost 0 bases and J lost 5; bases outside the gene matches: 11. The CDR3 nucleotides are TGTGCCAGCAGCCAAGAATGGGAACCGGGACTAGCGGGGGTTGAGACCCAGTACTTC. Its protein product is CASSQEWEPGLAGVETQYF.

The rearrangement joins TRBV12-3 or TRBV12-4 to TRBJ1-1; D call uncertain. CDR3 length: 12 amino acids. The V end lost 7 bases, the J end lost 0 bases, and 6 bases lay between the germline ends. The chain's CDR3 is CASNTLNTEAFF. CDR3 nucleotide sequence: TGTGCCAGCAATACATTGAACACTGAAGCTTTCTTT.